These 14 T cell receptor beta chains share one sample of origin, sequenced in a study of CD8+ T cells in alopecia areata. Reverse transcribed after extraction, RNA yielded cDNA as the sequencing template. Profiled with immunoSEQ multiplex PCR; TCRdb holds only in-frame clones, not every one. The sample has roughly 200,000 clones, 63% seen once. This sample comprised CD4+ T cells sorted from blood, obtained at week 0. Receptor source: a human donor with alopecia areata.

J is TRBJ2-5 and V is TRBV5-1, with 7 bases identical to TRBD1. CDR1 SGHRS and CDR2 YFSETQ come from the germline V gene. The CDR3 is 16 amino acids. Trimming took 4 bases from V and 2 from J; bases not matched to a gene: 11. The CDR3 region has the DNA TGCGCCAGCAGCCCTGGGACAGCCATACCTCAAGAGACCCAGTACTTC. The encoded protein is CASSPGTAIPQETQYF.

This clone is a singleton in its sample. This chain uses TRBV30 with TRBJ1-2; 10 positions match TRBD1. The CDR3 extends over 15 amino acids. V lost 0 bases to trimming and J lost 6 bases; unmatched junction nucleotides: 7. Germline CDR1 GTSNPN, CDR2 SVGIG (reference sequence). This CDR3 is CAWSVRRQGAHGYTF. As DNA, the CDR3 is TGTGCCTGGAGTGTACGAAGACAGGGGGCCCATGGCTACACCTTC.

The CDR3 region is CSVNGQGSTEAFF. CDR3 DNA sequence: TGCAGCGTCAATGGACAGGGTAGCACTGAAGCTTTCTTT. The V and J genes are TRBV29-1 and TRBJ1-1; 8 bases are shared with TRBD1. The CDR3 extends over 13 amino acids. Germline CDR1 SQVTM, CDR2 ANQGSEA. With 6 bases clipped from V and 4 bases from J, the junction kept 7 bases outside the gene matches.

This clone was picked up a small number of times. This chain uses TRBV29-1 with TRBJ2-5; D perhaps matches TRBD1 (5 bases). This CDR3 comprises 14 residues. Trimming took 2 bases from V and 5 from J, leaving 15 bases between them. CDR1 and CDR2 (germline): SQVTM, ANQGSEA. The CDR3 bases are TGCAGCGTTGAATCCGCCTTCCAGGGTGAGACCCAGTACTTC. This codes for CSVESAFQGETQYF.

The gene calls are TRBV29-1 and TRBJ1-5, with 8 bases identical to TRBD1. V trimming: 4 bases; J trimming: 5 bases; junction bases outside the gene matches: 4. The germline CDR1 and CDR2 sequences are SQVTM and ANQGSEA. The CDR3 is made up of 13 amino acids. The CDR3: CSVAEDRDQPQHF. Here the CDR3 DNA reads TGCAGCGTTGCTGAGGACAGGGATCAGCCCCAGCATTTT.

V is TRBV11-3 and J is TRBJ2-1; D is unclear. The V end lost 3 bases, the J end lost 7 bases, and 4 bases lay between the germline ends. Germline CDR1 reads SGHNT; CDR2 reads YENEEA. This CDR3 region has 11 residues. CDR3 residues: CASSFGNEQFF. CDR3 nucleotides: TGTGCCAGCAGCTTTGGGAATGAGCAGTTCTTC.

The V call is TRBV29-1, the J call TRBJ2-7; TRBD2 aligns across 7 bases. The CDR3 is made up of 12 amino acids. The J segment lost 5 bases and the V segment lost 6 bases, leaving 7 bases of the junction unmatched. The germline V gene has CDR1 SQVTM and CDR2 ANQGSEA. In DNA, the CDR3 is TGCAGCGTCAACCTTGGGGGGGACGAGCAGTACTTC. Translating gives CSVNLGGDEQYF.

In the case of this clone: A read error is possible here, since a much larger clone lies one base away. CDR3: CASSLQGTDTQYF. The CDR3 coding sequence is TGTGCCAGCAGCTTGCAGGGCACAGATACGCAGTATTTT. The chain joins TRBV5-6 to TRBJ2-3; no firm D call. This CDR3 contains 13 residues. Germline V gene data show CDR1 as SGHDT and CDR2 as YYEEEE. Trimming pared 1 base from V and 1 base from J, leaving 4 bases between.

The chain links TRBV5-1 to TRBJ2-7; D call uncertain. CDR3 length: 14 amino acids. The germline gives CDR1 SGHRS, CDR2 YFSETQ. The V end was cut by 0 bases, the J end by 3 bases, with 10 bases between. The CDR3 is CASSLGGVNYEQYF. CDR3 in DNA: TGCGCCAGCAGCTTGGGGGGTGTCAACTACGAGCAGTACTTC.

The chain joins TRBV4-2 to TRBJ2-3, with D tentatively TRBD2 (7 bases). The CDR3 totals 16 residues. The ends were cut back, 4 bases at V and 4 bases at J, with 18 bases in the middle. The germline V gene encodes CDR1 LGHNA and CDR2 YNFKEQ. The CDR3 protein is CASSLTRGAGSDTQYF. CDR3 sequence (DNA): TGTGCCAGCAGCCTAACACGGGGGGCCGGGTCAGATACGCAGTATTTT.

The chain employs TRBV18 and TRBJ1-1; D remains unclear. Trimming removed 5 bases from V and 2 bases from J, with 6 bases in between. This CDR3 has 12 residues. Germline V CDR1 and CDR2: KGHSH, LQKENI. The CDR3 loop reads CASSAYNTEAFF. The CDR3 DNA follows: TGTGCCAGCTCAGCATATAACACTGAAGCTTTCTTT.

This rearrangement joins TRBV4-3 to TRBJ2-4; either TRBD1 or TRBD2 may supply D (5 bases each). The V end was cut by 0 bases, the J end by 0 bases, with 18 bases between. CDR1 is LGHNA and CDR2 is YSLEER in the germline V gene. This CDR3 region has 19 residues. The CDR3 protein is CASSQELGRSGTAKNIQYF. The CDR3 bases are TGCGCCAGCAGCCAAGAATTGGGACGATCCGGGACAGCCAAAAACATTCAGTACTTC.

V and J are TRBV5-1 and TRBJ2-7, with D maybe TRBD1 (6 bases). Germline CDR1 is SGHRS and CDR2 is YFSETQ. The CDR3 extends over 14 amino acids. Trimming cost V 2 bases and J 5 bases, with 14 bases left between them. The CDR3, as DNA: TGCGCCAGCAGCTTCGCAGCAGGGGCGGACGAGCAGTACTTC. This gives the protein CASSFAAGADEQYF.

The chain combines TRBV19 with TRBJ1-1; D is unresolved. The length of the CDR3 is 12 residues. With 9 bases removed from V and 1 base from J, the gap between germline ends came to 9 bases. In germline, CDR1 is LNHDA, CDR2 SQIVND (reference sequence). The DNA of the CDR3 is TGTGCCAGCACACAGTGGAACACTGAAGCTTTCTTT. It codes for CASTQWNTEAFF.